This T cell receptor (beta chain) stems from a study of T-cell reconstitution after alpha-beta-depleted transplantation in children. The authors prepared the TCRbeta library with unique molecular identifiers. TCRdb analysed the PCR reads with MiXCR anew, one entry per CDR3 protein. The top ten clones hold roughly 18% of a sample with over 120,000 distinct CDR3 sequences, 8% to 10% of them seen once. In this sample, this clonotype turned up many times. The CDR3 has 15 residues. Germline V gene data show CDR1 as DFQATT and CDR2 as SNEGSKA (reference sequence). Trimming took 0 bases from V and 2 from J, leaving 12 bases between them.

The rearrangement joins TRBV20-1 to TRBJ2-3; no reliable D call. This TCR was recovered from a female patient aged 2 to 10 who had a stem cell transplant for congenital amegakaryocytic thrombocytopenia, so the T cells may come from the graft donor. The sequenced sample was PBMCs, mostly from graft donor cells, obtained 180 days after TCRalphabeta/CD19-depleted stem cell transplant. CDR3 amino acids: CSARDLGWTTDTQYF. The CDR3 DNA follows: TGCAGTGCTAGAGACCTAGGGTGGACCACAGATACGCAGTATTTT.